This entry is about one T cell receptor beta chain. The sample originates from a study of blood T cells in healthy people across ages. A second PCR, run for roughly 7 to 11 cycles, used a sample-barcoded 5' primer plus a J-beta primer mix. One entry per CDR3 protein results from TCRdb running MiXCR on the 5' RACE reads. The table shows some 1.5 million distinct CDR3 sequences, with approximately 28% occurring only once. Germline CDR1 reads MNHNS; CDR2 reads SASEGT. V shed 6 bases and J shed 3 bases, with 13 bases lying between them. This CDR3 is built from 14 residues. This TCR came from a woman in her 30s in good health. The chain couples TRBV6-1 to TRBJ2-3; possible D gene TRBD2, 6 bases. Sequencing was done on a sample of blood. Here the CDR3 DNA reads TGTGCCAGCAGGGAGGGTGTGAGAACAGATACGCAGTATTTT. Its translation: CASREGVRTDTQYF.